The 14 T cell receptor beta chains presented below share a single source sample, sequenced in a study of blood T cells in healthy people across ages. A sample-barcoded 5' primer and a J-beta primer mix were used in a second PCR of about 7 to 11 cycles. In TCRdb, the 5' RACE reads were re-called with MiXCR into one record per CDR3 protein. The sample contains 1.8 million or so distinct CDR3 sequences, about two fifths of which appear only once. Sequenced: blood. The source is a human donor in good health.

The chain joins TRBV7-2 to TRBJ2-1; D is unclear. The CDR3 loop spans 15 amino acids. The V end lost 1 base, the J end lost 4 bases, and 11 bases lay between the germline ends. Germline assignment: CDR1 SGHTA and CDR2 FQGNSA. DNA of the CDR3: TGTGCCAGCAGCTTAGGAGTAGCCTCTTACAATGAGCAGTTCTTC. Translated: CASSLGVASYNEQFF.

V and J are TRBV20-1 and TRBJ2-1, with 13 bases that match TRBD2. The CDR3 spans 15 residues. Germline CDR1 reads DFQATT; CDR2 reads SNEGSKA (reference sequence). V lost 1 base and J lost 6; bases outside the gene matches: 3. In DNA, the CDR3 is TGCAGTGCTAGAGCGACTAGCGGGGGGCCCAATGAGCAGTTCTTC. Its translation is CSARATSGGPNEQFF.

This clonotype was counted once. With a much larger clone just one base away, this may be a read error. The chain carries TRBV6-5 and TRBJ2-1; weak D call: TRBD2 (5 bases). This CDR3 has 15 residues. The V gene's germline CDR1 is MNHEY and CDR2 SVGAGI. CDR3 protein: CASSPTYTSTHERFF. For the CDR3, the DNA is TGTGCCAGCAGCCCAACCTACACTAGTACCCATGAGCGGTTCTTC.

This clonotype appeared a single time. The V call is TRBV7-2, the J call TRBJ1-4; D gene uncertain. There are 15 residues in the CDR3. The germline gives CDR1 SGHTA, CDR2 FQGNSA. The V end was cut by 5 bases, the J end by 1 base, with 11 bases between. The CDR3 reads CASSQIIGTNEKLFF. CDR3 DNA: TGTGCCAGCAGCCAGATAATAGGAACTAATGAAAAACTGTTTTTT.

The chain is built from TRBV20-1 and TRBJ2-1; D is ambiguous. The CDR3 consists of 13 residues. Germline CDR1 DFQATT, CDR2 SNEGSKA (reference sequence). V dropped 7 bases and J dropped 1 base, with 11 bases sitting between them. DNA for the CDR3: TGCAGTGTTGGTATTTTATCCTACAATGAGCAGTTCTTC. This codes for CSVGILSYNEQFF.

The chain joins TRBV20-1 to TRBJ2-5; 8 bases agree with TRBD2. Germline-derived CDR1 and CDR2 are DFQATT and SNEGSKA (reference sequence). CDR3 length equals 14 residues. The V segment lost 0 bases and the J segment 11 bases; nucleotides outside the gene matches: 11. CDR3 sequence (DNA): TGCAGTGCTAGAGATCGCCAGGGGCGGGGGGAGCAGTACTTC. Encoded protein: CSARDRQGRGEQYF.

This clonotype was observed a handful of times. A junction end diverges from the germline sequence, so it may reflect a read error. V and J are TRBV28 and TRBJ2-3; D is unclear. Germline CDR1 and CDR2: MDHEN and SYDVKM. CDR3 size: 15 residues. As DNA, the CDR3 is TGTGCCCGCAGTGGGAAAAGCTTTAGCACAGATACGCAGTATTTT. Translated: CARSGKSFSTDTQYF.

This clonotype was observed a handful of times. The V gene is TRBV9, the J gene TRBJ2-5; no clear D gene. V lost 0 bases and J lost 2, with 8 bases in between. CDR1 and CDR2 from the germline V gene are SGDLS and YYNGEE. The CDR3 extends over 14 amino acids. This chain's CDR3 is CASSVDGGQETQYF. The CDR3 bases are TGTGCCAGCAGCGTAGATGGTGGGCAAGAGACCCAGTACTTC.

This clonotype turned up a few times. The rearrangement uses TRBV7-2 and TRBJ1-2; possible D gene TRBD1, 5 bases. V was clipped by 0 bases and J by 6 bases, with 14 bases between them. This CDR3 is 15 amino acids long. Germline V gene lookup returns CDR1 SGHTA and CDR2 FQGNSA. CDR3 DNA sequence: TGTGCCAGCAGCTTAGCGGGAGGGGTGGTGGATGGCTACACCTTC. This sequence encodes CASSLAGGVVDGYTF.

The chain employs TRBV11-2 and TRBJ2-6; tentatively, D is TRBD2 (5 bases). This CDR3 comprises 17 residues. Trimming removed 3 bases at V and 0 bases at J, with 12 bases between. The V gene's germline CDR1 is SGHAT and CDR2 FQNNGV. The CDR3 bases are TGTGCCAGCAGCTTTGGACCCAGCGGCTCTGGGGCCAACGTCCTGACTTTC. Protein product: CASSFGPSGSGANVLTF.

The sample holds a few counts of this clonotype. The chain couples TRBV29-1 to TRBJ2-5, with a possible D match to TRBD1 (6 bases). V lost 6 bases to trimming and J lost 5 bases, with 16 bases between them. Germline V gene data show CDR1 as SQVTM and CDR2 as ANQGSEA. The CDR3 contains 13 residues. The CDR3 region has the DNA TGCAGCGTGGGGGCAGTCCTCAGTGAGACCCAGTACTTC. Translated, it gives CSVGAVLSETQYF. Full variable domain (remainder filled in from reference TRBV29-1 and TRBJ2-5): SAVISQKPSRDICQRGTSLTIQCQVDSQVTMMFWYRQQPGQSLTLIATANQGSEATYESGFVIDKFPISRPNLTFSTLTVSNMSPEDSSIYLCSVGAVLSETQYFGPGTRLLVL.

The chain employs TRBV9 and TRBJ2-3; 8 positions agree with TRBD2. CDR3 length equals 15 residues. The germline V gene has CDR1 SGDLS and CDR2 YYNGEE. V lost 3 bases to trimming and J lost 0 bases; unmatched junction nucleotides: 3. DNA for the CDR3: TGTGCCAGCAGCGGGTCTAGCGGGAGCACAGATACGCAGTATTTT. Its protein product is CASSGSSGSTDTQYF.

The chain employs TRBV9 and TRBJ2-5; D is unclear. Deletions cut 0 bases from V and 2 bases from J, with 11 bases between. CDR1 is SGDLS and CDR2 is YYNGEE in the germline V gene. The CDR3 covers 15 residues. In DNA, the CDR3 is TGTGCCAGCAGCGTAGACACGACCCGACAAGAGACCCAGTACTTC. It encodes CASSVDTTRQETQYF.

V is TRBV3-1 and J is TRBJ2-5; 12 bases map to TRBD1. The CDR3 extends over 21 amino acids. The V segment lost 0 bases and the J segment 4 bases; nucleotides outside the gene matches: 18. The germline gives CDR1 LGHDT, CDR2 YNNKEL (reference sequence). CDR3 sequence (DNA): TGTGCCAGCAGCCAAGAGCGAGGGGACAGGGGGCTGGGGGTTTCCCGAGAGACCCAGTACTTC. Translation: CASSQERGDRGLGVSRETQYF.